This T cell receptor beta chain stems from a study of T cells after yellow fever vaccination (dated by TCRdb to about 2019). Background for the entire study: Libraries from fractions with low cell numbers were prepared with the SMART-Seq v4 Ultra Low Input RNA kit. To follow T-cell clones before and after primary and booster YFV17D yellow fever vaccination, bulk TCR alpha and beta repertoires were sequenced over time. The cohort comprised two healthy male donors, one aged 18 to 30 and one aged 30 to 40 years. Blood was drawn at multiple timepoints before and after primary and secondary immunization, with bulk PBMC replicates and cell subsets isolated.

TCRdb records Illumina NovaSeq 6000 as the sequencer. TCR cDNA was synthesized by 5'RACE template switching, through which a universal primer site and unique molecular identifiers were introduced. Priming of cDNA synthesis was performed from both the TCR alpha and TCR beta constant segments. Libraries were amplified in two PCR steps, with sample barcodes and sequencing adapters added in the second step. Sequencing of libraries was done on Illumina HiSeq 2500 (2x100 bp) or NovaSeq (2x150 bp). The study's processing was this. Reads were demultiplexed and collapsed into UMI consensus sequences with MIGEC, and V(D)J alignment was performed with MiXCR. Clonotypes responding to the vaccine were identified with edgeR on replicate PBMC samples, with the criteria of FDR below 0.01 and a log2 fold change above 5 up to day 15. Bulk clonotypes were assigned CD4 or CD8 identity according to which sequenced CD4 or CD8 repertoire held them at higher abundance. TCRdb trimmed the raw reads at Q25, called clones with MiXCR and kept productive beta chains. Each CDR3 protein gets just one entry, which takes the most common genes and DNA from the rows behind it. The V and J calls and clone size come from TCRdb's table, not from the authors' own analysis. The table for this sample lists 250,000 to 400,000 distinct CDR3 sequences; over 4% of them were counted only once. The top ten hold about 22% of the sample.

Interpreted using the paper, the treatment or condition label stands for: live attenuated yellow fever vaccine strain. At every blood-draw timepoint, two biological replicates of bulk PBMCs were collected. PBMCs were isolated from peripheral blood using a standard Ficoll-Paque protocol. TriZol was used to extract RNA from bulk PBMCs, from CD4 and CD8 fractions, and from dextramer-positive and dextramer-negative fractions. The investigation overall reported the following: Computational filtering was needed because FACS-sorted repertoires could contain abundant contaminating clonotypes from the bulk population. Compared with the primary T-cell response, the secondary T-cell response was weaker but faster, peaking on day 5 rather than day 15. Only a couple of donors were included in the study, so the extent to which the findings can be generalized is limited. A small share of clonotypes was detected in both CD4 and CD8 compartments, with the overlap likely arising from convergent recombination. Most clones expanded after primary vaccination were re-detected after the booster (96% of CD4 and approximately 88% of CD8), suggesting broad memory maintenance.

Here V drops 6 bases and J drops 5 bases, and the junction holds 4 bases not matched to any gene. CDR1 DFQATT and CDR2 SNEGSKA were looked up in the germline V gene (reference sequence). The CDR3 runs 12 residues from the cysteine to the phenylalanine. Only the CDR3 DNA is retained, 36 bases long and in frame from the first base. The table lists this clonotype with a few counts. Its antigen target is currently unknown. Base quality data are lacking; no much larger clone is found one base away. The receptor comes from a man aged 18 to 35 who received the YFV17D yellow fever vaccine. The V and J genes are TRBV20-1 and TRBJ1-5; 7 central bases correspond to TRBD1. The starting material was PBMCs, obtained 5 days after the yellow fever booster vaccination. The DNA reads TGCAGTGCCCCGGGACAGCATCAGCCCCAGCATTTT. It encodes CSAPGQHQPQHF.